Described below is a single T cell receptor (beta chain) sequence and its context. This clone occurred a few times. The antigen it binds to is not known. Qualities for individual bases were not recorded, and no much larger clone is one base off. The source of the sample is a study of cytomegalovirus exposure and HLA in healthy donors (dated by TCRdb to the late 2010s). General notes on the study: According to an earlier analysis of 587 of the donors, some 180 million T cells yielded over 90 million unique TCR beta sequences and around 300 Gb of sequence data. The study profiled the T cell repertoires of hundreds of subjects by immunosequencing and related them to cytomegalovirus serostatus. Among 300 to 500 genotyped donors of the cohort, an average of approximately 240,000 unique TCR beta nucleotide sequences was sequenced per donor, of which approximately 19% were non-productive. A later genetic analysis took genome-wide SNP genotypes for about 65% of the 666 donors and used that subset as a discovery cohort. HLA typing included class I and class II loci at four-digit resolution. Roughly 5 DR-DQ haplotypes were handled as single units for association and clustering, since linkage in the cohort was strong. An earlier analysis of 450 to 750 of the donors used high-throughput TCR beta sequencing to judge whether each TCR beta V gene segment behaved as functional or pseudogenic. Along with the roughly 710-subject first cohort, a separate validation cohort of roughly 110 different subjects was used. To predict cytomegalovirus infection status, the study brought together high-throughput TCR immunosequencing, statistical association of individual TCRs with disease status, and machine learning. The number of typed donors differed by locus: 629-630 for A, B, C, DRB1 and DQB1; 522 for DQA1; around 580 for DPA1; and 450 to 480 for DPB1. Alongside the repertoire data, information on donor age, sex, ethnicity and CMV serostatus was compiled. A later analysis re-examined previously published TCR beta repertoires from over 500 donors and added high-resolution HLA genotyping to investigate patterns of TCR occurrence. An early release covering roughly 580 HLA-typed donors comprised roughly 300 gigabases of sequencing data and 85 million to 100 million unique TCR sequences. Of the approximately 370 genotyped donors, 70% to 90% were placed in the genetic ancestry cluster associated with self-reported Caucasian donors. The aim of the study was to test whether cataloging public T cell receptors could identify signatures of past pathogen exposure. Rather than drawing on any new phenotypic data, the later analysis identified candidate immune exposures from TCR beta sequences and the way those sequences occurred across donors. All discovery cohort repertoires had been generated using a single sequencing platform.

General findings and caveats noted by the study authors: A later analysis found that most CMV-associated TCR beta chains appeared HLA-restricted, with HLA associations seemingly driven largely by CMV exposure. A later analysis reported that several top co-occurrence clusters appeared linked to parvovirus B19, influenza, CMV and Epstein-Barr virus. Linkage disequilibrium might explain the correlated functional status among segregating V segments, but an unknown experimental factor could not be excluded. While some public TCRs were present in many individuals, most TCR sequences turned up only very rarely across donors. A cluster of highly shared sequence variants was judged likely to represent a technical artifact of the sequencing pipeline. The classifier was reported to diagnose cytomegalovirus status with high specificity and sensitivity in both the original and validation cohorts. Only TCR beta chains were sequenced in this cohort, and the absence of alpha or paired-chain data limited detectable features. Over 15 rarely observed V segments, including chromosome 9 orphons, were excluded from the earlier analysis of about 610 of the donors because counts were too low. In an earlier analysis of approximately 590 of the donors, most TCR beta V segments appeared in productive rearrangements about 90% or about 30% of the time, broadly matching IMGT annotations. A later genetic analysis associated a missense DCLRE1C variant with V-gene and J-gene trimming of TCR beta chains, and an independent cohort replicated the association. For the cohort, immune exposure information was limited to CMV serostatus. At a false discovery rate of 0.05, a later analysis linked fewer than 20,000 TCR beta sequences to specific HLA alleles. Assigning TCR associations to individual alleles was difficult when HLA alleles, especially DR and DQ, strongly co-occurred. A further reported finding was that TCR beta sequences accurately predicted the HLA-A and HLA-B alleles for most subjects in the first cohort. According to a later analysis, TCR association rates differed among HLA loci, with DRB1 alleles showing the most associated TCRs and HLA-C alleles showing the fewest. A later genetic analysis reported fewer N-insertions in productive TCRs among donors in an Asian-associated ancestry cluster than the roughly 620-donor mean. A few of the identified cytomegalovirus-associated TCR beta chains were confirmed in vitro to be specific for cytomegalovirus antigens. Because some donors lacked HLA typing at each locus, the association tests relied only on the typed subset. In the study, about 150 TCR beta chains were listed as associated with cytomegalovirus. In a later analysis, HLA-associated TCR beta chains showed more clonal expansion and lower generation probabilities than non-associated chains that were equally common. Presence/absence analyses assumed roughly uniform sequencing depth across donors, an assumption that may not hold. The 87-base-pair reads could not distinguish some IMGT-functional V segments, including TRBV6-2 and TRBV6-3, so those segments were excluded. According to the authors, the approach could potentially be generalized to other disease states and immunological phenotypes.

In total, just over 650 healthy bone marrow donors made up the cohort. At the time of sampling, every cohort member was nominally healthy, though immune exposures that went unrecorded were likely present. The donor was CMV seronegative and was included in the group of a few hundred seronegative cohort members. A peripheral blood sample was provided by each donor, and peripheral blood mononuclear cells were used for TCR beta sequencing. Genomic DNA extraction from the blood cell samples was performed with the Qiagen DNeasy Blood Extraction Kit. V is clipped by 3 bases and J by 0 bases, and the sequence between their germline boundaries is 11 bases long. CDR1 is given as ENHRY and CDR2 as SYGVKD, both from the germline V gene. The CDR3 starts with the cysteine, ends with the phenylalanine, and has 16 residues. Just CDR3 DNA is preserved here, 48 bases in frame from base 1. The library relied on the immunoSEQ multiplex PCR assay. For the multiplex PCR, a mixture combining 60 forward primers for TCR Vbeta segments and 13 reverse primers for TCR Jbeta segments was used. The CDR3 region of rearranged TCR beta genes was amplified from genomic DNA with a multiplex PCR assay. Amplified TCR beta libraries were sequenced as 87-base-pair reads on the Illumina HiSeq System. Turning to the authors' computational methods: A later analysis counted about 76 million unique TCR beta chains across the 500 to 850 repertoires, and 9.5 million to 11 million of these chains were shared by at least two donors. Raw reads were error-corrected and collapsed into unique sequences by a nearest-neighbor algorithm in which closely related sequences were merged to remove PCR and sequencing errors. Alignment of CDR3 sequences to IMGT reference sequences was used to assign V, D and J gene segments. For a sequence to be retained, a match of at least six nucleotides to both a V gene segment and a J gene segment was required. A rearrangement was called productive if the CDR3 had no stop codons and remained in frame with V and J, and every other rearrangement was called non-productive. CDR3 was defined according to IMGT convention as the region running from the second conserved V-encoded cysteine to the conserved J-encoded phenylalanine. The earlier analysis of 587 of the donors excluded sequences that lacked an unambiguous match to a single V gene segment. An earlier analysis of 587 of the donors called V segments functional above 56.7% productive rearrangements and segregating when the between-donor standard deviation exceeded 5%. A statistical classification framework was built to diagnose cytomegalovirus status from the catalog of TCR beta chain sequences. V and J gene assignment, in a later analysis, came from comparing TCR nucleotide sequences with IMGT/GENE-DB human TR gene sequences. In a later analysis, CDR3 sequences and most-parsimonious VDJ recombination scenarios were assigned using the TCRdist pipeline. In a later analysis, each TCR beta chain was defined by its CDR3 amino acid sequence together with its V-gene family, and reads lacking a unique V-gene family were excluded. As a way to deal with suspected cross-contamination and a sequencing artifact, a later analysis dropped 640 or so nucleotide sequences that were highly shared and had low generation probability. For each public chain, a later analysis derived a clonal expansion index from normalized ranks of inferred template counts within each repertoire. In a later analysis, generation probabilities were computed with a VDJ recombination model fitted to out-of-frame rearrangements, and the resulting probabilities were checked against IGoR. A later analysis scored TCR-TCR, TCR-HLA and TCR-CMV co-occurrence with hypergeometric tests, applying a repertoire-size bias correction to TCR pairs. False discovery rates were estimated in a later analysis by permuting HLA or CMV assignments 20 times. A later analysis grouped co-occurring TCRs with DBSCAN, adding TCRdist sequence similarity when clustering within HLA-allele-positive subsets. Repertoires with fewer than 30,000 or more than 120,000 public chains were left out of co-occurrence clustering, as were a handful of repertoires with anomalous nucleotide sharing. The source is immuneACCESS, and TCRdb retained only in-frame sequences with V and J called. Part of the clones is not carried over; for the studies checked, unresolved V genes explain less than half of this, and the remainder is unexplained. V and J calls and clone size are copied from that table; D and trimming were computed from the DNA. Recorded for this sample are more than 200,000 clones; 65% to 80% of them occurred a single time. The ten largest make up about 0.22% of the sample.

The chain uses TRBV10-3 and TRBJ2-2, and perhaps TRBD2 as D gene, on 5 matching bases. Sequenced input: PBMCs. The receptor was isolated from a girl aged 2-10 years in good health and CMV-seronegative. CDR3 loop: CAISETASPNTGELFF. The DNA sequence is TGTGCCATCAGTGAAACAGCTAGCCCGAACACCGGGGAGCTGTTTTTT.